Below are 5 T cell receptor beta chains sequenced from a single sample in a study of cytomegalovirus exposure and HLA in healthy donors. Primers for the PCR totalled 60 Vbeta and 13 Jbeta. Produced via immunoSEQ multiplex PCR; TCRdb's table is partial and in-frame only. The data contain about 140,000 clones, 73% of them singletons. The material sequenced was PBMCs. Receptors were obtained from a middle-aged woman in good health and CMV-seronegative.

The table lists this clone with a few counts. The rearrangement uses TRBV20-1 and TRBJ1-2, with D possibly being TRBD1 (5 bases). Looked up from germline, CDR1 is DFQATT and CDR2 is SNEGSKA (reference sequence). CDR3 length: 11 residues. Trimming took 5 bases from V and 8 from J, leaving 12 bases between them. The CDR3 is CSAARQQGYTF. In nucleotides, the CDR3 is TGCAGTGCTGCCAGACAGCAAGGCTACACCTTC.

The V and J genes are TRBV6-1 and TRBJ2-5; maybe TRBD1 (6 bases). V lost 4 bases to trimming and J lost 6 bases, with 12 bases between them. This CDR3 spans 13 amino acids. Per the germline V gene, CDR1 is MNHNS and CDR2 is SASEGT. The CDR3 sequence: CASSGRDIKTQYF. CDR3 nucleotides: TGTGCCAGCAGTGGTCGGGACATAAAGACCCAGTACTTC.

This chain uses TRBV14 with TRBJ1-3; 8 positions match TRBD1. V shed 0 bases, J shed 6 bases, and the junction held 1 base outside the gene matches. CDR3 size: 14 residues. Germline lookup yields CDR1 SGHDN and CDR2 FVKESK. CDR3 sequence (DNA): TGTGCCAGCAGCCAAGAACAGGGGGTAAACACCATATATTTT. The encoded protein is CASSQEQGVNTIYF. Variable domain in full (rest from reference TRBV14 and TRBJ1-3): EAGVTQFPSHSVIEKGQTVTLRCDPISGHDNLYWYRRVMGKEIKFLLHFVKESKQDESGMPNNRFLAERTGGTYSTLKVQPAELEDSGVYFCASSQEQGVNTIYFGEGSWLTVV.

The chain combines TRBV2 with TRBJ1-1; the match to TRBD1 covers 10 bases. Trimming took 5 bases from V and 8 from J; bases not matched to a gene: 2. CDR1 and CDR2 (germline): SNHLY, FYNNEI. This CDR3 has 12 amino acids. The DNA of the CDR3 is TGTGCCAGCAGTCGGGGACAGGGGGAAGCTTTCTTT. Residues: CASSRGQGEAFF.

In this sample, this clone turned up a few times. CDR3 DNA sequence: TGTGCCAGCAGAACCAGGGGTTTTACTGAAGCTTTCTTT. Translation gives CASRTRGFTEAFF. The rearrangement links TRBV6-5 to TRBJ1-1; tentative D call: TRBD1 (6 bases). Trimming stripped 6 bases from V and 5 bases from J, with 13 bases between. Germline values: CDR1 MNHEY, CDR2 SVGAGI. This CDR3 is built from 13 residues.